This T cell receptor (beta chain) was sequenced during a study of blood T cell repertoires in COVID-19. Background on the study: Spain, Italy and the United States supplied samples that represented acute and convalescent COVID-19. T cells, B-cell-depleted T cells, or PBMCs supplied cDNA or gDNA.

The germline gives CDR1 LNHDA, CDR2 SQIVND (reference sequence). Trimming took 0 bases from V and 11 from J, leaving 13 bases between them. This CDR3 contains 14 residues. Per the study methods: For nucleated cells, counts were estimated from reference gene primer amplification. TCRdb keeps only in-frame clones here, not all; method: immunoSEQ multiplex PCR. That table gives V, J and clone size, and the DNA gave D and trimming. This repertoire shows about 54,000 clones, 85% to 95% found once; its top ten account for 3.9%. Sequences were obtained from peripheral blood. This clonotype was obtained from a middle-aged man with acute or convalescent COVID-19. This chain connects TRBV19 to TRBJ1-4; TRBD1 is a possible D gene (5 bases). This chain's CDR3 is CASSIDLLAGKLFF. The CDR3 nucleotides are TGTGCCAGTAGTATAGATCTTTTGGCAGGGAAACTGTTTTTT.